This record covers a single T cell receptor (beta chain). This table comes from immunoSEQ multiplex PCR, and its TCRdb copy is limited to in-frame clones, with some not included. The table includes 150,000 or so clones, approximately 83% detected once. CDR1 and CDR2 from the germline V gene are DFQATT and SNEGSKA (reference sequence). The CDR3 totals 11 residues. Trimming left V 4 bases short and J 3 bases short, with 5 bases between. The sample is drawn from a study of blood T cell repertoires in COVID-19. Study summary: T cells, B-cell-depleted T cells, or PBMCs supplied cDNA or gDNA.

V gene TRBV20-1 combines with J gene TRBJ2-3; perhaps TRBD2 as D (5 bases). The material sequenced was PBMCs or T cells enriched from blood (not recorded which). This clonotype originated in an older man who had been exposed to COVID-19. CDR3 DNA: TGCAGTGCTACGGGGACAGATACGCAGTATTTT. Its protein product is CSATGTDTQYF.